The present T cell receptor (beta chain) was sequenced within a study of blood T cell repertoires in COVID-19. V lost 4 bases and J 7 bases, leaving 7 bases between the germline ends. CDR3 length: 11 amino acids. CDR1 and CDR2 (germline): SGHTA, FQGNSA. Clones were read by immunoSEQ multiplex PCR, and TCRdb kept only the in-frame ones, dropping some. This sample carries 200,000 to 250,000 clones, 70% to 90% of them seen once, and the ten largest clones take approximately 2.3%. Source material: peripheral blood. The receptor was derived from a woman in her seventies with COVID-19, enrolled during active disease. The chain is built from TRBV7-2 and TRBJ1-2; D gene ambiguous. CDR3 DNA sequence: TGTGCCAGCAGCTCTAGTATTGGCTACACCTTC. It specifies CASSSSIGYTF.